Listed here are 13 T cell receptor beta chains from one sample, sequenced in a study of monozygotic twins with cystic fibrosis. Repertoires were generated with immunoSEQ multiplex PCR, while TCRdb's copy carries only in-frame clones and drops some. Here the sample spans about 32,000 clones, more than 90% being singletons. Material: blood. The receptor source for this set is a girl aged 2-15 years with cystic fibrosis.

This sequence joins TRBV28 and TRBJ1-2; no definite D call. The CDR3 runs 12 residues. Looked up from germline, CDR1 is MDHEN and CDR2 is SYDVKM. The ends were cut back, 5 bases at V and 4 bases at J, with 8 bases in the middle. This CDR3 reads CASSGVIYGYTF. CDR3 bases: TGTGCCAGCAGTGGGGTAATCTATGGCTACACCTTC.

V gene TRBV15 combines with J gene TRBJ2-2, with D tentatively TRBD2 (5 bases). Trimming shortened V by 0 bases and J by 4 bases, and 15 bases separated the two germline ends. The CDR3 runs to 17 residues. Germline V gene data show CDR1 as LNHNV and CDR2 as YYDKDF (reference sequence). The CDR3 DNA reads TGTGCCACCAGCAGAGATAAGGGAGCCAGGATCACCGGGGAGCTGTTTTTT. Its translation: CATSRDKGARITGELFF.

The J gene is TRBJ2-3, the V gene TRBV4-2; D is ambiguous. V was pared by 0 bases and J by 1 base, with 8 bases between. The germline V gene has CDR1 LGHNA and CDR2 YNFKEQ. The CDR3 sequence is 15 residues long. The CDR3 here is CASSQEAPGTDTQYF. The DNA for the CDR3 is TGTGCCAGCAGCCAAGAGGCTCCAGGCACAGATACGCAGTATTTT.

The chain combines TRBV28 with TRBJ1-1; D is ambiguous. The V end lost 2 bases, the J end lost 4 bases, and 5 bases lay between the germline ends. Germline loops: CDR1 MDHEN, CDR2 SYDVKM. The CDR3 is made up of 12 amino acids. CDR3 amino acids: CASSLPLTEAFF. CDR3 DNA sequence: TGTGCCAGCAGTTTACCACTCACTGAAGCTTTCTTT.

J is TRBJ1-5 and V is TRBV19; D is uncertain. The CDR3 spans 14 residues. In germline, CDR1 is LNHDA, CDR2 SQIVND (reference sequence). V was trimmed by 1 base and J by 7 bases, leaving 11 bases between them. CDR3 amino acids: CASSIGLASQPQHF. In nucleotides, the CDR3 is TGTGCCAGTAGTATAGGTCTGGCAAGCCAGCCCCAGCATTTT.

V usage is TRBV7-2 and J usage is TRBJ2-1, with 10 bases that match TRBD2. The length of the CDR3 is 16 residues. V gave up 0 bases and J gave up 9 bases; unmatched junction bases: 8. Per germline, CDR1 SGHTA and CDR2 FQGNSA. CDR3 residues: CASSLAGTSAVGEQFF. As DNA, the CDR3 is TGTGCCAGCAGCTTAGCCGGGACTAGCGCGGTTGGTGAGCAGTTCTTC.

This sequence joins TRBV18 and TRBJ2-7; 7 bases are a match to TRBD1. The CDR3 has 14 residues. V lost 3 bases, J lost 4 bases, and 6 bases stayed unmatched. The germline V gene encodes CDR1 KGHSH and CDR2 LQKENI. CDR3 sequence (DNA): TGTGCCAGCTCACCTGGGGACAGAGATTACGAGCAGTACTTC. Amino acids: CASSPGDRDYEQYF.

J is TRBJ2-1 and V is TRBV4-3; TRBD2 aligns across 8 bases. The V segment lost 3 bases and the J segment 4 bases; nucleotides outside the gene matches: 5. This CDR3 has 15 residues. Looked up from germline, CDR1 is LGHNA and CDR2 is YSLEER. Written as DNA, the CDR3 is TGCGCCAGCAGCCAGCATAGCGGGGCTTACAATGAGCAGTTCTTC. Its protein is CASSQHSGAYNEQFF.

The CDR3 bases are TGCGCCAGCAGCCAAGCTGGGACAGGGGCGTATGGCTACACCTTC. As protein: CASSQAGTGAYGYTF. This chain joins TRBV4-3 and TRBJ1-2, with 10 bases aligning to TRBD1. The CDR3 sequence is 15 residues long. Germline CDR1 reads LGHNA; CDR2 reads YSLEER. V shed 1 base and J 5 bases; nucleotides not matched to a gene: 4.

The gene calls are TRBV28 and TRBJ2-1, with D unresolved. This CDR3 has 18 amino acids. Trimming took 5 bases from V and 0 from J, leaving 20 bases between them. Germline CDR1 is MDHEN and CDR2 is SYDVKM. CDR3 nucleotides: TGTGCCAGCAGTGAACCAACGTCGTACACGGACTCCTACAATGAGCAGTTCTTC. Residues: CASSEPTSYTDSYNEQFF.

This chain connects TRBV5-1 to TRBJ2-7; 7 nucleotides agree with TRBD1. J was trimmed by 5 bases and V by 4 bases; bases with no gene match: 3. This CDR3 is built from 12 residues. Germline CDR1 is SGHRS and CDR2 is YFSETQ. The CDR3 spells CASSPQGNEQYF. CDR3 nucleotides: TGCGCCAGCAGCCCACAGGGGAACGAGCAGTACTTC.

The rearrangement links TRBV7-8 to TRBJ2-7; TRBD2 is a possible D gene (6 bases). The V end was cut by 5 bases, the J end by 0 bases, with 23 bases between. The CDR3 covers 18 residues. Germline assignment: CDR1 SGHVS and CDR2 FQNEAQ. The CDR3 reads CASSPNLNSGLSSYEQYF. In DNA form, the CDR3 reads TGTGCCAGCAGCCCTAACCTCAATAGCGGATTAAGCTCCTACGAGCAGTACTTC.

This chain connects TRBV6-5 to TRBJ1-1; the D gene is possibly TRBD1 (6 bases). The germline gives CDR1 MNHEY, CDR2 SVGAGI. The CDR3 consists of 14 residues. The V and J ends lost 2 bases and 2 bases respectively, with 9 bases between them. CDR3 region: CASSYQQGNTEAFF. As DNA, the CDR3 is TGTGCCAGCAGTTACCAACAGGGAAACACTGAAGCTTTCTTT.